A selection of T cell receptor beta chains follows, all from one sample in a study of blood T cell repertoires in COVID-19. Assay used: immunoSEQ multiplex PCR; TCRdb lists only in-frame clones, some missing. The sample yields around 200,000 clones, around nine tenths seen once. The sequenced sample was peripheral blood. The receptors originated from a man in his 60s who had recovered from COVID-19. The CDR3 runs from the conserved cysteine through the conserved F or W. The D gene is left open where the match is weak. The size entry is marked missing in some rows and otherwise reads once, few, many or a size class.

d_gene	v_gene	abundance	j_gene	CDR3aa	CDR3nt
.	TRBV12-3/TRBV12-4	.	TRBJ1-1	CASSFLGGEAFF	TGTGCCAGCAGTTTCTTAGGGGGAGAAGCTTTCTTT
.	TRBV5-1	.	TRBJ1-2	CASSLSGTYGYTF	TGCGCCAGCAGCTTGAGCGGGACCTATGGCTACACCTTC
.	TRBV21-1	.	TRBJ1-3	CASSKVLPSSGNTIYF	TGTGCCAGCAGCAAAGTCCTCCCGAGCTCTGGAAACACCATATATTTT
.	TRBV7-3	.	TRBJ1-6	CASSLIKGYNSPLHF	TGTGCCAGCAGCTTAATCAAGGGGTATAATTCACCCCTCCACTTT
TRBD1	TRBV6-5	.	TRBJ1-5	CASSYDRVVQPQHF	TGTGCCAGCAGTTACGACAGGGTGGTTCAGCCCCAGCATTTT
.	TRBV7-3	many	TRBJ2-2	CASSPSSGFYTGELFF	TGTGCCAGCAGCCCCAGTTCGGGTTTTTACACCGGGGAGCTGTTTTTT
TRBD1	TRBV28	once	TRBJ2-5	CASSRPGTVEETQYF	TGTGCCAGCAGTCGTCCCGGGACAGTGGAAGAGACCCAGTACTTC
.	TRBV30	.	TRBJ1-3	CAWNGRVGNTIYF	TGTGCCTGGAATGGCAGGGTCGGAAACACCATATATTTT
TRBD2	TRBV7-3	.	TRBJ2-1	CASSFGLAEYNEQFF	TGTGCCAGCAGCTTTGGACTAGCGGAGTACAATGAGCAGTTCTTC
TRBD2	TRBV2	.	TRBJ2-5	CASAGVQKQETQYF	TGTGCCAGCGCGGGAGTGCAGAAACAAGAGACCCAGTACTTC
TRBD2	TRBV7-3	once	TRBJ2-1	CASSSGTSNHNEQFF	TGTGCCAGCAGCTCCGGGACTAGCAATCACAATGAGCAGTTCTTC
.	TRBV21-1	.	TRBJ1-5	CATPLGQGLNQPQHF	TGTGCCACTCCCTTGGGACAGGGGCTTAATCAGCCCCAGCATTTT
TRBD2	TRBV28	.	TRBJ2-7	CASTGAGASYEQYF	TGTGCCAGCACTGGAGCGGGGGCCTCCTACGAGCAGTACTTC
TRBD1	TRBV7-3	.	TRBJ2-1	CASSFVGTGAYNEQFF	TGTGCCAGCAGCTTTGTCGGGACAGGGGCCTACAATGAGCAGTTCTTC
TRBD2	TRBV19	.	TRBJ2-5	CASRESGIKETQYF	TGTGCCAGTAGGGAAAGCGGGATTAAAGAGACCCAGTACTTC
TRBD1	TRBV6-5	.	TRBJ1-6	CASSTRGPHSLHF	TGTGCCAGCAGCACTAGGGGGCCGCATTCCCTCCACTTT
.	TRBV27	many	TRBJ2-3	CASSLRVGDTQYF	TGTGCCAGCAGTTTGAGGGTGGGGGATACGCAGTATTTT
.	TRBV19	once	TRBJ1-1	CASSPGGYGAFF	TGTGCCAGTAGTCCCGGGGGGTATGGAGCTTTCTTT
TRBD1	TRBV19	many	TRBJ2-7	CASSDSGTGLSEQYF	TGTGCCAGTAGTGACTCCGGGACAGGGTTAAGCGAGCAGTACTTC
.	TRBV28	.	TRBJ1-6	CASSSPGQLSSYNSPLHF	TGTGCCAGCAGTTCCCCAGGACAGCTAAGCTCCTATAATTCACCCCTCCACTTT
.	TRBV21-1	.	TRBJ2-1	CASRRDQRERRQFF	TGTGCCAGCAGGAGGGACCAGCGGGAGAGGCGGCAGTTCTTC
.	TRBV10-1	.	TRBJ2-7	CASSGAAAGEQYF	TGCGCCAGCAGTGGCGCGGCTGCGGGCGAGCAGTACTTC
.	TRBV11-2	.	TRBJ1-3	CASSLGTGDLGNTIYF	TGTGCCAGCAGCCTCGGAACAGGAGACTTAGGAAACACCATATATTTT
TRBD1	TRBV25-1	few	TRBJ2-7	CASSAGTGISYEQYF	TGTGCCAGCAGTGCCGGGACAGGAATCTCCTACGAGCAGTACTTC
.	TRBV27	.	TRBJ1-6	CASSSTGSYNSPLHF	TGTGCCAGCTCCTCGACGGGCTCCTATAATTCACCCCTCCACTTT
TRBD1	TRBV14	.	TRBJ2-5	CASSVRDREETQYF	TGTGCCAGCAGCGTCCGGGACAGGGAAGAGACCCAGTACTTC
TRBD1	TRBV29-1	.	TRBJ1-5	CSAATGDSLSPQHF	TGCAGCGCCGCCACAGGGGACAGTTTGTCGCCCCAGCATTTT
.	TRBV7-3	.	TRBJ2-3	CATSLGAFFGDTQYF	TGTGCCACCTCTTTGGGGGCCTTTTTTGGAGATACGCAGTATTTT
TRBD1	TRBV4-3	.	TRBJ1-2	CASSRRQGAYGYTF	TGCGCCAGCAGCCGCCGGCAGGGGGCATATGGCTACACCTTC
.	TRBV19	once	TRBJ1-2	CASTSLSRIALDGYTF	TGTGCCAGTACTTCGCTCAGCAGGATAGCGTTGGATGGCTACACCTTC
.	TRBV7-9	few	TRBJ1-4	CASSSYDRLNEKLFF	TGTGCCAGCAGCTCCTACGACAGGCTCAATGAAAAACTGTTTTTT
.	TRBV15	once	TRBJ1-4	CATSRDQMEKLFF	TGTGCCACCAGCAGAGATCAGATGGAAAAACTGTTTTTT
TRBD2	TRBV5-1	.	TRBJ2-1	CASRVAGAKQFF	TGCGCCAGCAGAGTAGCGGGAGCTAAGCAGTTCTTC
TRBD1	TRBV6-1	.	TRBJ1-5	CASSERGTGKNQPQHF	TGTGCCAGCAGTGAAAGGGGGACAGGGAAGAATCAGCCCCAGCATTTT
.	TRBV9	once	TRBJ2-2	CASSVGGSTGELFF	TGTGCCAGCAGCGTAGGAGGGTCGACCGGGGAGCTGTTTTTT
.	TRBV19	.	TRBJ2-1	CASSNRAVNEQFF	TGTGCCAGTAGTAACAGGGCGGTCAATGAGCAGTTCTTC
.	TRBV6-5	.	TRBJ2-6	CASTAGAGANVLTF	TGTGCCAGCACCGCAGGGGCTGGGGCCAACGTCCTGACTTTC
.	TRBV7-8	.	TRBJ1-1	CASSSRREGEAFF	TGTGCCAGCAGCTCAAGGCGGGAGGGTGAAGCTTTCTTT
.	TRBV7-6	.	TRBJ1-1	CASSPRGGVQSGTLSAFF	TGTGCCAGCAGCCCCCGGGGGGGAGTCCAGTCAGGGACCCTGAGTGCTTTCTTT
TRBD1	TRBV10-3	.	TRBJ1-4	CAISGDSINEKLFF	TGTGCCATCAGTGGGGACAGTATTAATGAAAAACTGTTTTTT